This TCR beta chain was profiled in a study of T cells in Graves' hyperthyroidism and ophthalmopathy. Study information: Upon initial diagnosis and before any treatment, peripheral blood was collected.

Amplification of TCR beta CDR3 regions used RNA as the template. HTBI primers were the set used in a first-round RT-PCR of the TCR CDR3. MiXCR, applied by TCRdb to the multiplex PCR reads, yields one record per CDR3 protein. The data show fewer than 300,000 distinct CDR3 sequences, 13% to 15% seen once. This clonotype was counted at least ten times. The CDR3 extends over 16 amino acids. V lost 0 bases to trimming and J lost 0 bases, with 9 bases between them. CDR1 is LGHDT and CDR2 is YNNKEL in the germline V gene (reference sequence). Thyroid ultrasound and orbital computed tomography, with clinical symptoms and serum thyroxine and TRAb, informed diagnoses.

Source material: blood. The chain employs TRBV3-1 and TRBJ2-1; D unresolved. The origin of this receptor is a woman aged 45 to 65 with Graves' hyperthyroidism that later progressed to Graves' ophthalmopathy. The CDR3 sequence is CASSQEKGYSYNEQFF. The CDR3 DNA follows: TGTGCCAGCAGCCAAGAAAAGGGTTACTCCTACAATGAGCAGTTCTTC.